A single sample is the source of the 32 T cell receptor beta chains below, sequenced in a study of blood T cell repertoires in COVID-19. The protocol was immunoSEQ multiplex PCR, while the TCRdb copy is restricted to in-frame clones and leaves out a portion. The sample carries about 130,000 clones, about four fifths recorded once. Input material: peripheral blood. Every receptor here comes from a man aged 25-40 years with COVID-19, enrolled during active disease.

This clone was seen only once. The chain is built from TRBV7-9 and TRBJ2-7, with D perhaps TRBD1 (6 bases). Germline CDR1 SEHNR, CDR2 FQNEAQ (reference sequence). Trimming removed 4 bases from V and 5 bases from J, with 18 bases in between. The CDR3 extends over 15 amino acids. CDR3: CASSSTLGAFHEQYF. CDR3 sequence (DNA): TGTGCCAGCAGCTCAACCCTGGGGGCCTTCCACGAGCAGTACTTC.

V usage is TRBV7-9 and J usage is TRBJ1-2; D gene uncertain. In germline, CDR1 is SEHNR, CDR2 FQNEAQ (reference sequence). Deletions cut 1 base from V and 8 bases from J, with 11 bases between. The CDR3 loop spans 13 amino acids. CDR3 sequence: CASSLVTGSGYTF. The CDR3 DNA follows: TGTGCCAGCAGCTTAGTTACGGGTTCCGGCTACACCTTC.

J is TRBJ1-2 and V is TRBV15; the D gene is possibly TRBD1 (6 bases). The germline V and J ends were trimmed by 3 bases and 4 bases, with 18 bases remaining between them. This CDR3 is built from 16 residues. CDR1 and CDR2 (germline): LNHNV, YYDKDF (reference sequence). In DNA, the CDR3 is TGTGCCACCAGCAGGATAAACCGACAGGCGATCTATGGCTACACCTTC. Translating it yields CATSRINRQAIYGYTF.

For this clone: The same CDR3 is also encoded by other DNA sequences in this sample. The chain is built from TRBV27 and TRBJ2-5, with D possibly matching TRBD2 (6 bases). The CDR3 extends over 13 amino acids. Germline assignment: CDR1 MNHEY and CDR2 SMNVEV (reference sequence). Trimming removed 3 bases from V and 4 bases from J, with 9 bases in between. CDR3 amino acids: CASSFGRGETQYF. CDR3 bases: TGTGCCAGCAGTTTCGGGAGAGGAGAGACCCAGTACTTC.

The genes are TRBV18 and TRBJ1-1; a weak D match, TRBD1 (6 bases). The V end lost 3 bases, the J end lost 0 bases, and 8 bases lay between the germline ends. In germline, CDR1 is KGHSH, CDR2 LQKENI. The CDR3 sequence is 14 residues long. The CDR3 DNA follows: TGTGCCAGCTCACCCAGGGACATGAACACTGAAGCTTTCTTT. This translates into CASSPRDMNTEAFF.

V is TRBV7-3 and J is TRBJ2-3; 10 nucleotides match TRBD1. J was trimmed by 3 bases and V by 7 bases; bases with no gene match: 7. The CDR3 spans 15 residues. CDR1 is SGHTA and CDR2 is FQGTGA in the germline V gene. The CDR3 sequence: CASTSTGQGTDTQYF. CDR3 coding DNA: TGTGCCAGCACCTCAACGGGACAGGGGACAGATACGCAGTATTTT. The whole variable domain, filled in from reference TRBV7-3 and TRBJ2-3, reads GAGVSQTPSNKVTEKGKYVELRCDPISGHTALYWYRQSLGQGPEFLIYFQGTGAADDSGLPNDRFFAVRPEGSVSTLKIQRTERGDSAVYLCASTSTGQGTDTQYFGPGTRLTVL.

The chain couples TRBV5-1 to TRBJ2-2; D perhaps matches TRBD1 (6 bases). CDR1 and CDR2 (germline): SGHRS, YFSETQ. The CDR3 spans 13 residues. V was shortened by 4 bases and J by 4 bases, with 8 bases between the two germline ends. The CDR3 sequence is CASSQDSTGELFF. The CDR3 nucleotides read TGCGCCAGCAGCCAGGACAGCACCGGGGAGCTGTTTTTT.

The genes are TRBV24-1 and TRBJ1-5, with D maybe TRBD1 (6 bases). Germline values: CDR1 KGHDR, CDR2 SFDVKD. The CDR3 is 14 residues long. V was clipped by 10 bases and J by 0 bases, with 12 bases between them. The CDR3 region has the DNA TGTGCCACAGGGGGTCCGTATAGCAATCAGCCCCAGCATTTT. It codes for CATGGPYSNQPQHF.

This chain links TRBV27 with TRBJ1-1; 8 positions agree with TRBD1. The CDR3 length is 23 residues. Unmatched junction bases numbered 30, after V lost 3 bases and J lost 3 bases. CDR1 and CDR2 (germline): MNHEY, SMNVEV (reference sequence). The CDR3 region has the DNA TGTGCCAGCAGTTTTCCGCGAACAATTATAACCCTAAAGGAACAGGGGGGGGACACTGAAGCTTTCTTT. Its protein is CASSFPRTIITLKEQGGDTEAFF.

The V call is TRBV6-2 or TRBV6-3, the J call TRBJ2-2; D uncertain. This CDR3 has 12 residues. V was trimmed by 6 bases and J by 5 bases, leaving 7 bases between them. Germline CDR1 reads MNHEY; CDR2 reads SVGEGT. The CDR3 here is CASSPLTGELFF. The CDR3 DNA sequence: TGTGCCAGCAGCCCCTTGACCGGGGAGCTGTTTTTT.

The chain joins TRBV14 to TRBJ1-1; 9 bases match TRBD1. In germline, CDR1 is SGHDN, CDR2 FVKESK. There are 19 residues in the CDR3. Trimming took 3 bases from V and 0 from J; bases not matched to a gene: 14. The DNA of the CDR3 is TGTGCCAGCAGCCACACCGGTGGGACAGGGAAGACCATGAACACTGAAGCTTTCTTT. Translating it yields CASSHTGGTGKTMNTEAFF.

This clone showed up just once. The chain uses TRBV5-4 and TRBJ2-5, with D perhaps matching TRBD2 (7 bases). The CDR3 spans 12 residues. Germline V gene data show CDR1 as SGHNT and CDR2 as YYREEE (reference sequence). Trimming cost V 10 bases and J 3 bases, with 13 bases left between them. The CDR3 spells CASRGGEETQYF. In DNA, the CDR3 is TGTGCCTCGCGAGGGGGGGAAGAGACCCAGTACTTC.

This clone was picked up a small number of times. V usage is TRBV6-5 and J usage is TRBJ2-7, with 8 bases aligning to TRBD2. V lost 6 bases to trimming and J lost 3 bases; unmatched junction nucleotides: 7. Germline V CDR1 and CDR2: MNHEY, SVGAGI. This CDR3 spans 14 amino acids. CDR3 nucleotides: TGTGCCAGCAGCCTTAGCGGGAACAACTACGAGCAGTACTTC. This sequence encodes CASSLSGNNYEQYF.

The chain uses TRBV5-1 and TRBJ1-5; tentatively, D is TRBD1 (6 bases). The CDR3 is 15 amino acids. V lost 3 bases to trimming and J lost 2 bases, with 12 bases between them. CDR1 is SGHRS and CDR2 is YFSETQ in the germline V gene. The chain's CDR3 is CASSWEGGRNQPQHF. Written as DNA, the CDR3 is TGCGCCAGCAGCTGGGAAGGGGGTCGCAATCAGCCCCAGCATTTT.

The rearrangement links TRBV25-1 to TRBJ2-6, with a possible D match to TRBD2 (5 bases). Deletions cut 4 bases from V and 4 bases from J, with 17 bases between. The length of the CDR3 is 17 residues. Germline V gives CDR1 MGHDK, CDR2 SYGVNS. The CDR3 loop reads CASSARWGAGGANVLTF. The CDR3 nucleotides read TGTGCCAGCAGTGCCCGATGGGGAGCAGGCGGGGCCAACGTCCTGACTTTC.

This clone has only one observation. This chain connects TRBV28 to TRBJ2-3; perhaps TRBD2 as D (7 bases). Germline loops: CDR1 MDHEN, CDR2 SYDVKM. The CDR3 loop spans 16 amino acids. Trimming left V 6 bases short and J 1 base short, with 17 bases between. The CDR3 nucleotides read TGTGCCAGCAGCCCAAGGGGGGGGAGGGGCACAGATACGCAGTATTTT. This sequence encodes CASSPRGGRGTDTQYF.

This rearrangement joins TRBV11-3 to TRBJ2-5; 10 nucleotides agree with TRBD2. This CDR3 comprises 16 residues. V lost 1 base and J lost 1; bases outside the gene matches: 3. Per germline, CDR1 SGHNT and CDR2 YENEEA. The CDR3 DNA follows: TGTGCCAGCAGCTTAGGACTAGCGGGCCCCCAAGAGACCCAGTACTTC. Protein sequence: CASSLGLAGPQETQYF.

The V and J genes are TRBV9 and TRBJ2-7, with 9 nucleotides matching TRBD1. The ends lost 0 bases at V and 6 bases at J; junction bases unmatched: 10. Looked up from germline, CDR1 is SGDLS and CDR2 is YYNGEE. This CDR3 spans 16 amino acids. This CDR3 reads CASSVEYGTGYTEQYF. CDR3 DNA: TGTGCCAGCAGCGTAGAATATGGGACAGGGTATACCGAGCAGTACTTC.

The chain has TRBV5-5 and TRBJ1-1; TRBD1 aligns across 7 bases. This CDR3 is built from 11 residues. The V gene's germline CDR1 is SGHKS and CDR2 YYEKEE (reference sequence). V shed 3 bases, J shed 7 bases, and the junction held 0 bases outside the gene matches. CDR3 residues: CASSWTGEAFF. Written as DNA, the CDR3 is TGTGCCAGCAGCTGGACAGGTGAAGCTTTCTTT.

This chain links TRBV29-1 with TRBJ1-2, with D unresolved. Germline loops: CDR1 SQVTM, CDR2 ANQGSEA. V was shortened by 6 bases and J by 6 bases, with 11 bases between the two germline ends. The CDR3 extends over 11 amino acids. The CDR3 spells CSVVGSNGYTF. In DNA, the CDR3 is TGCAGCGTCGTGGGCTCTAATGGCTACACCTTC. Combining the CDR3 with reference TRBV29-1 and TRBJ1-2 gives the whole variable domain SAVISQKPSRDICQRGTSLTIQCQVDSQVTMMFWYRQQPGQSLTLIATANQGSEATYESGFVIDKFPISRPNLTFSTLTVSNMSPEDSSIYLCSVVGSNGYTFGSGTRLTVV.

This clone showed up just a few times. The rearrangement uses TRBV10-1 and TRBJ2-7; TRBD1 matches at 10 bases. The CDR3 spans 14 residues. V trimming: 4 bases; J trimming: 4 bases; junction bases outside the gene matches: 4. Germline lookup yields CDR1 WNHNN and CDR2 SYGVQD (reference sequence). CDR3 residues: CASSGQGAPYEQYF. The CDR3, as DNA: TGCGCCAGCAGTGGACAGGGGGCACCGTACGAGCAGTACTTC.

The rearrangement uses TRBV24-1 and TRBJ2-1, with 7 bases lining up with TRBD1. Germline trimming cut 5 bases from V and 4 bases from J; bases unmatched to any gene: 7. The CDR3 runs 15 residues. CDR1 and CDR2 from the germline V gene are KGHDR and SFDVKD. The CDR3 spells CATSVSRGSYNEQFF. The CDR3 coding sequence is TGTGCCACCAGTGTTAGCAGGGGGTCTTACAATGAGCAGTTCTTC.

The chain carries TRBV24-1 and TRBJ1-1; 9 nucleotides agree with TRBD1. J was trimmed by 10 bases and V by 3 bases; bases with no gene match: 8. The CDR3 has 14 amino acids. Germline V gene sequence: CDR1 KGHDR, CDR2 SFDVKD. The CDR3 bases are TGTGCCACCAGTGATGCATCCGACAGGGGGAGAGCTTTCTTT. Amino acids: CATSDASDRGRAFF.

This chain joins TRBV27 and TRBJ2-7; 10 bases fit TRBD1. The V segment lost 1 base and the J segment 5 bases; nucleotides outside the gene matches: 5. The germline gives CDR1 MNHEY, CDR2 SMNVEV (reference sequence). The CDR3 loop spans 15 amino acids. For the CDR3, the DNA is TGTGCCAGCAGTTTATTACGGGACAGGGGCCACGAGCAGTACTTC. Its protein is CASSLLRDRGHEQYF.

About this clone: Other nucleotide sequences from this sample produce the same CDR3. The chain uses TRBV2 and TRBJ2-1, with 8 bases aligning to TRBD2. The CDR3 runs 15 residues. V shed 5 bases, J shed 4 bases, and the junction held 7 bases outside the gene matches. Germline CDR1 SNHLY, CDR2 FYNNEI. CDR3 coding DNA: TGTGCCAGCAGTCGTACTAGCGGAGTTTACAATGAGCAGTTCTTC. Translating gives CASSRTSGVYNEQFF.

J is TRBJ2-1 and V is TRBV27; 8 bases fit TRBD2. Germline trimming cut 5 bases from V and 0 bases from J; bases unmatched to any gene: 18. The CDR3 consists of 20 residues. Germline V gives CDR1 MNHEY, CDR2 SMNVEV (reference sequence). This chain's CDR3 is CASSPNRVYSGESSYNEQFF. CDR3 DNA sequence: TGTGCCAGCAGTCCTAACAGGGTTTATAGCGGGGAGAGCTCCTACAATGAGCAGTTCTTC.

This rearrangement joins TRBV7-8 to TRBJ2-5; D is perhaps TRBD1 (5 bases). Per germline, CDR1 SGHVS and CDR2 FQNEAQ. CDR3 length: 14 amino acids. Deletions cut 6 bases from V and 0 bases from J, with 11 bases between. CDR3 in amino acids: CASRQEIYQETQYF. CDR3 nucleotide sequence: TGTGCCAGCAGACAGGAAATCTACCAAGAGACCCAGTACTTC.

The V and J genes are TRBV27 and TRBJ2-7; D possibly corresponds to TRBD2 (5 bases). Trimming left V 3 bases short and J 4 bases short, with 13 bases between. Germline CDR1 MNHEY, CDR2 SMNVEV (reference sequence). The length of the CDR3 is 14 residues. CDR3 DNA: TGTGCCAGCAGTTTTGCGGGTCCCCTTTACGAGCAGTACTTC. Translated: CASSFAGPLYEQYF.

The DNA of the CDR3 is TGTGCCAGCAGTGCGCAGGGGGAGAACACTGAAGCTTTCTTT. It is translated as CASSAQGENTEAFF. The rearrangement joins TRBV6-4 to TRBJ1-1, with 7 positions matching TRBD1. Germline lookup yields CDR1 MRHNA and CDR2 SNTAGT. Trimming took 4 bases from V and 1 from J; bases not matched to a gene: 3. The CDR3 length is 14 residues.

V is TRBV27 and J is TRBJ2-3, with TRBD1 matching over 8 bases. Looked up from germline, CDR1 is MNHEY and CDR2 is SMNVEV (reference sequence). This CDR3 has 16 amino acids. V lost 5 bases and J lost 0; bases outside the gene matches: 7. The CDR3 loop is CASSKGDRTSTDTQYF. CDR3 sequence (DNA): TGTGCCAGCAGTAAGGGGGACAGGACTAGCACAGATACGCAGTATTTT.

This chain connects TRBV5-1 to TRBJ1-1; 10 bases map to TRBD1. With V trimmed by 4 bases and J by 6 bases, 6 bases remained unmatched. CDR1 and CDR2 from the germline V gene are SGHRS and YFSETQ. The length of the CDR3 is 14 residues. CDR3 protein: CASSEGQGSAEAFF. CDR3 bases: TGCGCCAGCAGCGAGGGACAGGGGAGCGCTGAAGCTTTCTTT.

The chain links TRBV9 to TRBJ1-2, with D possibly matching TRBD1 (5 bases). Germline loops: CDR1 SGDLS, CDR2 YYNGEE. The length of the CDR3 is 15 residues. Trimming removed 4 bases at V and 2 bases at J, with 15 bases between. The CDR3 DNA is TGTGCCAGCAGCAATGGAGGGGATCGGAACTATGGCTACACCTTC. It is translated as CASSNGGDRNYGYTF.